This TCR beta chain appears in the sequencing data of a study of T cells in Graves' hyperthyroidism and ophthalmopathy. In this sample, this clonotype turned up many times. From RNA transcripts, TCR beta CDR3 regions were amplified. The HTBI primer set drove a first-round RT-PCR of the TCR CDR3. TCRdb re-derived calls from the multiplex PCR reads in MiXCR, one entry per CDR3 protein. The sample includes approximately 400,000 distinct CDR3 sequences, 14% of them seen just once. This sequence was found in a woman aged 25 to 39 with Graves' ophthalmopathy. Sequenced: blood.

This chain's CDR3 is CASSPTGTGYLGYGYTF. The CDR3 DNA follows: TGTGCCAGCAGTCCAACCGGGACAGGGTATTTGGGCTATGGCTACACCTTC. The V gene is TRBV6-1, the J gene TRBJ1-2; 9 positions match TRBD1. With V trimmed by 5 bases and J by 4 bases, 14 bases remained unmatched. CDR1 MNHNS and CDR2 SASEGT come from the germline V gene. The CDR3 has 17 residues.